These 27 T cell receptor beta chains share one sample of origin, sequenced in a study of blood T cells in healthy people across ages. The authors ran a second PCR of 7 to 11 cycles using a sample-barcoded 5' primer and a J-beta primer mix. In TCRdb, the 5' RACE reads were re-called with MiXCR into one record per CDR3 protein. The sample lists around 320,000 distinct CDR3 sequences; 25% to 30% were seen once. The sample comprised blood. These receptors came from a woman in her sixties or seventies in good health.

This clonotype came up a few times. The rearrangement links TRBV28 to TRBJ2-6, with 8 nucleotides matching TRBD1. The V segment lost 3 bases and the J segment 2 bases; nucleotides outside the gene matches: 3. In germline, CDR1 is MDHEN, CDR2 SYDVKM. CDR3 size: 16 residues. This CDR3 is CASSFVQGAGANVLTF. CDR3 nucleotide sequence: TGTGCCAGCAGTTTTGTACAGGGGGCTGGGGCCAACGTCCTGACTTTC.

This clonotype was seen a few times. This likely comes from a read error, as the CDR3 has no conserved phenylalanine or tryptophan at its end. This sequence joins TRBV6-5 and TRBJ2-1, with 8 bases lining up with TRBD1. Germline lookup yields CDR1 MNHEY and CDR2 SVGAGI. Germline trimming cut 0 bases from V and 11 bases from J; bases unmatched to any gene: 12. This CDR3 is built from 16 residues. CDR3 protein: CASSYSRPGGAGQQFL. The CDR3 coding sequence is TGTGCCAGCAGTTACTCGAGGCCAGGGGGCGCCGGACAGCAGTTCCTC.

The rearrangement uses TRBV7-9 and TRBJ2-5; D may be TRBD2 (6 bases). There are 14 residues in the CDR3. V was clipped by 4 bases and J by 11 bases, with 20 bases between them. CDR1 and CDR2 (germline): SEHNR, FQNEAQ (reference sequence). In DNA, the CDR3 is TGTGCCAGCAGCTCCCAAATAGTAGGCGGGAAGCAGTACTTC. This sequence encodes CASSSQIVGGKQYF. Together with reference TRBV7-9 and TRBJ2-5, the CDR3 gives the full variable domain: DTGVSQNPRHKITKRGQNVTFRCDPISEHNRLYWYRQTLGQGPEFLTYFQNEAQLEKSRLLSDRFSAERPKGSFSTLEIQRTEQGDSAMYLCASSSQIVGGKQYFGPGTRLLVL.

The chain joins TRBV5-1 to TRBJ2-5; D is unclear. The DNA end is more similar to TRBJ2-7, so the J call may be wrong. The CDR3 totals 13 residues. Germline values: CDR1 SGHRS, CDR2 YFSETQ. The CDR3 DNA reads as TGCGCCAGCAGCTTCCAGGTTAACTACGAGCAGTACTTC. Translated: CASSFQVNYEQYF.

This clonotype has just a few counts. V and J are TRBV11-2 and TRBJ2-7; TRBD2 matches at 10 bases. After removal of 6 bases from V and 7 bases from J, the junction contained 12 bases not matched to a gene. In germline, CDR1 is SGHAT, CDR2 FQNNGV. The CDR3 covers 15 residues. The CDR3: CASRTALAGASEQYF. CDR3 nucleotide sequence: TGTGCCAGCAGGACGGCGCTAGCGGGAGCTTCTGAGCAGTACTTC.

At least ten counts were recorded for this clonotype. This sequence joins TRBV20-1 and TRBJ2-1; perhaps TRBD2 as D (6 bases). Per germline, CDR1 DFQATT and CDR2 SNEGSKA (reference sequence). The CDR3 has 15 residues. Trimming cost V 3 bases and J 4 bases, with 16 bases left between them. The CDR3 spells CSARLASSSYNEQFF. CDR3 in DNA: TGCAGTGCTAGGCTAGCGTCCTCATCTTACAATGAGCAGTTCTTC.

This clonotype was picked up a small number of times. V is TRBV12-3 or TRBV12-4 and J is TRBJ2-7; D gene ambiguous. The ends were cut back, 1 base at V and 6 bases at J, with 10 bases in the middle. The CDR3 covers 13 residues. CDR3 bases: TGTGCCAGCAGTTTAGGTGAAACGGGCGAGCAGTACTTC. Amino acids: CASSLGETGEQYF.

The rearrangement uses TRBV7-9 and TRBJ1-2, with TRBD1 matching 9 bases. The CDR3 is 13 residues long. Germline trimming cut 2 bases from V and 10 bases from J; bases unmatched to any gene: 5. Germline V gene data show CDR1 as SEHNR and CDR2 as FQNEAQ (reference sequence). The CDR3 loop is CASSLTGGADYTF. DNA of the CDR3: TGTGCCAGCAGCTTAACAGGGGGCGCTGACTACACCTTC.

The V call is TRBV2, the J call TRBJ2-1, with 7 bases identical to TRBD2. CDR1 SNHLY and CDR2 FYNNEI come from the germline V gene. After removal of 2 bases from V and 6 bases from J, the junction contained 19 bases not matched to a gene. This CDR3 has 19 residues. CDR3 coding DNA: TGTGCCAGCAGTGAACGGGCGCCCTCGGGCAGCGGGAAGTCCAATGAGCAGTTCTTC. Its translation: CASSERAPSGSGKSNEQFF.

This clonotype was found a few times. The V call is TRBV7-9, the J call TRBJ1-1; possibly TRBD1 for D (5 bases). Germline CDR1 reads SEHNR; CDR2 reads FQNEAQ (reference sequence). V was cut by 6 bases and J by 3 bases, with 17 bases left in between. The CDR3 is made up of 15 amino acids. CDR3 sequence: CASRFGASGDTEAFF. CDR3 bases: TGTGCCAGCAGATTCGGGGCCTCCGGGGACACTGAAGCTTTCTTT.

The chain is built from TRBV5-1 and TRBJ2-1; 7 positions match TRBD1. The CDR3 consists of 15 residues. The germline V gene has CDR1 SGHRS and CDR2 YFSETQ. Trimming at V came to 2 bases and at J to 1 base, leaving 3 bases not matched to a gene. CDR3 sequence: CASSLQGQSYNEQFF. CDR3 DNA: TGCGCCAGCAGCTTACAGGGGCAATCCTACAATGAGCAGTTCTTC.

This clonotype was detected a few times. The chain is built from TRBV5-1 and TRBJ1-3, with D unclear. Germline lookup yields CDR1 SGHRS and CDR2 YFSETQ. The V gene lost 4 bases and the J gene lost 2 bases, with 13 bases spanning the gap. The CDR3 runs to 15 residues. The CDR3 reads CASSAVGDPGNTIYF. CDR3 DNA: TGCGCCAGCAGCGCTGTCGGGGATCCTGGAAACACCATATATTTT.

The J gene is TRBJ2-3, the V gene TRBV7-2, with TRBD1 matching 9 bases. TRBJ1-5 matches the DNA end more closely, so the J call is doubtful. There are 15 residues in the CDR3. Germline V gives CDR1 SGHTA, CDR2 FQGNSA. The DNA of the CDR3 is TGTGCCAGCAGCAAAGCCCGGACAGGGGCAGATACGCAGCATTTT. Its protein product is CASSKARTGADTQHF.

The chain recombines TRBV7-6 with TRBJ2-1; D ambiguous. In germline, CDR1 is SGHVS, CDR2 FNYEAQ. The V end was cut by 3 bases, the J end by 7 bases, with 19 bases between. The CDR3 is 16 amino acids. CDR3 sequence (DNA): TGTGCCAGCAGCTTTTACGCGACGTCAATTCCTAATGAGCAGTTCTTC. This translates into CASSFYATSIPNEQFF.

There are a few counts of this clonotype. This chain links TRBV7-2 with TRBJ2-7, with 7 bases fitting TRBD2. J was trimmed by 12 bases and V by 2 bases; bases with no gene match: 16. Germline loops: CDR1 SGHTA, CDR2 FQGNSA. CDR3 size: 15 residues. CDR3 sequence: CASSLQSSGHLPWYF. CDR3 bases: TGTGCCAGCAGCTTACAATCTAGCGGTCATTTACCGTGGTACTTC.

This rearrangement joins TRBV28 to TRBJ2-1; TRBD2 might be the D (6 bases). CDR1 and CDR2 from the germline V gene are MDHEN and SYDVKM. V lost 3 bases and J 3 bases, leaving 12 bases between the germline ends. The CDR3 contains 15 residues. This chain's CDR3 is CASSFLAGIYNEQFF. The CDR3 region has the DNA TGTGCCAGCAGTTTTCTGGCGGGGATCTACAATGAGCAGTTCTTC. Full variable domain (remainder filled in from reference TRBV28 and TRBJ2-1): DVKVTQSSRYLVKRTGEKVFLECVQDMDHENMFWYRQDPGLGLRLIYFSYDVKMKEKGDIPEGYSVSREKKERFSLILESASTNQTSMYLCASSFLAGIYNEQFFGPGTRLTVL.

A few counts support this clonotype. This chain joins TRBV12-3 or TRBV12-4 and TRBJ1-1, with D maybe TRBD1 (6 bases). V lost 6 bases and J 4 bases, leaving 15 bases between the germline ends. This CDR3 has 14 amino acids. In DNA form, the CDR3 reads TGTGCCAGCAGGCTTGTACAGGGACCCACTGAAGCTTTCTTT. This sequence encodes CASRLVQGPTEAFF.

The V and J genes are TRBV7-2 and TRBJ2-5; D is unresolved. The better agreement between TRBJ2-1 and the DNA end casts doubt on the J call. CDR1 is SGHTA and CDR2 is FQGNSA in the germline V gene. The CDR3 extends over 13 amino acids. The CDR3 nucleotides read TGTGCCAGCAGCTCCCACCCGATACGCGGACAGTTCTTC. This codes for CASSSHPIRGQFF.

The chain has TRBV20-1 and TRBJ1-6; D is unclear. This CDR3 has 14 amino acids. Trimming shortened V by 3 bases and J by 8 bases, and 14 bases separated the two germline ends. The germline gives CDR1 DFQATT, CDR2 SNEGSKA (reference sequence). The CDR3 here is CSARALMGDSPLHF. The CDR3 nucleotides are TGCAGTGCTAGGGCTTTAATGGGAGATTCACCCCTCCACTTT.

The V gene is TRBV3-1, the J gene TRBJ1-1; a weak D match, TRBD1 (5 bases). V lost 0 bases and J lost 10, with 18 bases in between. Germline CDR1 and CDR2: LGHDT and YNNKEL (reference sequence). The CDR3 extends over 15 amino acids. CDR3 nucleotides: TGTGCCAGCAGCCAAGATCTTAGGGCAGGGTTTGGAGCTTTCTTT. It codes for CASSQDLRAGFGAFF.

This clonotype was counted between two and nine times. This chain connects TRBV9 to TRBJ1-2, with TRBD1 as a possible D gene (6 bases). The germline CDR1 and CDR2 sequences are SGDLS and YYNGEE. Trimming left V 0 bases short and J 2 bases short, with 11 bases between. This CDR3 is 15 amino acids long. The CDR3: CASSVGPGANYGYTF. The DNA for the CDR3 is TGTGCCAGCAGCGTAGGCCCGGGGGCGAACTATGGCTACACCTTC.

There are a few counts of this clonotype. The rearrangement links TRBV4-1 to TRBJ2-5, with 13 bases identical to TRBD2. Germline CDR1 and CDR2: MGHRA and YSYEKL. This CDR3 spans 16 amino acids. J was trimmed by 4 bases and V by 1 base; bases with no gene match: 3. CDR3 sequence: CASSQGTSGSGETQYF. The CDR3 coding sequence is TGCGCCAGCAGCCAAGGGACTAGCGGGAGCGGAGAGACCCAGTACTTC.

This clonotype turned up a few times. This rearrangement joins TRBV7-2 to TRBJ1-2, with unresolved D. Germline assignment: CDR1 SGHTA and CDR2 FQGNSA. V lost 0 bases to trimming and J lost 4 bases, with 12 bases between them. The CDR3 spans 15 residues. This CDR3 reads CASSLAGSAAYGYTF. The CDR3 bases are TGTGCCAGCAGCTTAGCGGGCTCCGCAGCCTATGGCTACACCTTC.

J is TRBJ2-3 and V is TRBV5-1; D not resolved. This CDR3 is built from 15 residues. V was pared by 0 bases and J by 2 bases, with 10 bases between. The germline gives CDR1 SGHRS, CDR2 YFSETQ. This CDR3 reads CASSLGASLTDTQYF. The CDR3 nucleotides are TGCGCCAGCAGCTTGGGCGCCAGCCTCACAGATACGCAGTATTTT.

The genes are TRBV5-5 and TRBJ2-1; 7 nucleotides line up with TRBD2. V shed 2 bases, J shed 0 bases, and the junction held 2 bases outside the gene matches. The CDR3 consists of 15 residues. The germline V gene encodes CDR1 SGHKS and CDR2 YYEKEE (reference sequence). CDR3 in DNA: TGTGCCAGCAGCTTTGGGAGGGGCTCCTACAATGAGCAGTTCTTC. It specifies CASSFGRGSYNEQFF. The variable domain in full, with the rest retrieved from reference TRBV5-5 and TRBJ2-1, is DAGVTQSPTHLIKTRGQQVTLRCSPISGHKSVSWYQQVLGQGPQFIFQYYEKEERGRGNFPDRFSARQFPNYSSELNVNALLLGDSALYLCASSFGRGSYNEQFFGPGTRLTVL.

This clonotype appeared a few times. This sequence joins TRBV15 and TRBJ2-7; 8 nucleotides align to TRBD2. V lost 6 bases, J lost 0 bases, and 4 bases stayed unmatched. This CDR3 contains 14 residues. Germline loops: CDR1 LNHNV, CDR2 YYDKDF (reference sequence). CDR3 coding DNA: TGTGCCACCAGGCTAACTAGCGGCTCCTACGAGCAGTACTTC. This encodes CATRLTSGSYEQYF.

This clonotype has only a few counts. The chain employs TRBV11-2 and TRBJ1-3; D remains ambiguous. This CDR3 is built from 12 residues. Germline CDR1 and CDR2: SGHAT and FQNNGV. The V end was cut by 3 bases, the J end by 9 bases, with 9 bases between. Written as DNA, the CDR3 is TGTGCCAGCAGCTTGGAAGGGAGCACCATATATTTT. Translation: CASSLEGSTIYF. The full variable domain, its missing parts supplied by reference TRBV11-2 and TRBJ1-3, is EAGVAQSPRYKIIEKRQSVAFWCNPISGHATLYWYQQILGQGPKLLIQFQNNGVVDDSQLPKDRFSAERLKGVDSTLKIQPAKLEDSAVYLCASSLEGSTIYFGEGSWLTVV.